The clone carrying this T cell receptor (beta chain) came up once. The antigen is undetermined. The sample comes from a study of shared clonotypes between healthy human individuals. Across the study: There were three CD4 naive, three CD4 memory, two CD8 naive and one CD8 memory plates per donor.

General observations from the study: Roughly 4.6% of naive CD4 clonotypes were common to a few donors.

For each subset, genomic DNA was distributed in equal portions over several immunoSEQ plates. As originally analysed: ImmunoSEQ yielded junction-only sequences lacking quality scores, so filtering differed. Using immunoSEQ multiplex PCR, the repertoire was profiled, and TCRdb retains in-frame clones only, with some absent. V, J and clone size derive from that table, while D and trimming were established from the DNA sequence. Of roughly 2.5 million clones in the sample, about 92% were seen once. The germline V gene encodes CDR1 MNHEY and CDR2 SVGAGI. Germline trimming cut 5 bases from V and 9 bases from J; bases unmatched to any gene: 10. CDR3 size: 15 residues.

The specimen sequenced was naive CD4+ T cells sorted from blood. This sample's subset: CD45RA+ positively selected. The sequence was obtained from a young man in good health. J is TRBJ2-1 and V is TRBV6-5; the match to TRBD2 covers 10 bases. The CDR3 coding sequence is TGTGCCAGCAGTAGGGGTTCTAGCGGGAGTAGTGAGCAGTTCTTC. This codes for CASSRGSSGSSEQFF.